The 10 T cell receptor beta chains below come from one sample, sequenced in a study of coeliac disease. The table came from immunoSEQ multiplex PCR; TCRdb's copy has only in-frame clones and leaves some out. The data contain about 390 clones, roughly 80% of them singletons. The specimen sequenced was intraepithelial lymphocytes from the gut. Every receptor here comes from a human donor without celiac disease.

The V and J genes are TRBV5-4 and TRBJ1-4, with 9 bases matching TRBD1. V dropped 0 bases and J dropped 8; count of bases not matched to a gene: 2. CDR3 length: 14 amino acids. Germline-derived CDR1 and CDR2 are SGHNT and YYREEE (reference sequence). Here the CDR3 reads CASSLDRGQEKLFF. For the CDR3, the DNA is TGTGCCAGCAGCTTGGACAGGGGGCAAGAAAAACTGTTTTTT.

The rearrangement links TRBV27 to TRBJ2-2, with 10 bases lining up with TRBD2. Germline V gene sequence: CDR1 MNHEY, CDR2 SMNVEV (reference sequence). There are 16 residues in the CDR3. V was clipped by 6 bases and J by 3 bases; unmatched bases: 7. The CDR3 is CASRTLAGGDTGELFF. The CDR3 DNA follows: TGTGCCAGCAGGACATTAGCGGGAGGCGACACCGGGGAGCTGTTTTTT.

The chain combines TRBV7-1 with TRBJ1-2; D is unresolved. TRBV7-1 falls under the ORF class, with uncertain function. The ends were cut back, 5 bases at V and 4 bases at J, with 23 bases in the middle. The CDR3 sequence is 17 residues long. In DNA form, the CDR3 reads TGTGCCAGCAGCCGAGGGTGTAACGAGGGAAAGACCTATGGCTACACCTTC. Translating it yields CASSRGCNEGKTYGYTF.

The chain is built from TRBV19 and TRBJ2-2; D remains unclear. The CDR3 extends over 13 amino acids. Trimming pared 3 bases from V and 5 bases from J, leaving 7 bases between. Germline values: CDR1 LNHDA, CDR2 SQIVND (reference sequence). CDR3 DNA: TGTGCCAGTAGTATCCAGGATACCGGGGAGCTGTTTTTT. Amino acids: CASSIQDTGELFF.

This sequence joins TRBV6-1 and TRBJ1-1; D call uncertain. Germline assignment: CDR1 MNHNS and CDR2 SASEGT. V lost 6 bases and J lost 2, with 10 bases in between. The CDR3 sequence is 13 residues long. This CDR3 reads CASSKLGNTEAFF. The CDR3 DNA reads as TGTGCCAGCAGCAAGCTAGGTAACACTGAAGCTTTCTTT.

V is TRBV27 and J is TRBJ1-3; 7 nucleotides agree with TRBD1. After removal of 6 bases from V and 3 bases from J, the junction contained 8 bases not matched to a gene. The CDR3 runs to 15 residues. Germline assignment: CDR1 MNHEY and CDR2 SMNVEV (reference sequence). In DNA form, the CDR3 reads TGTGCCAGCAGACCCCTGACAGGGCTTGGAAACACCATATATTTT. Its translation: CASRPLTGLGNTIYF.

The CDR3 DNA sequence: TGTGCCAGCAGCCGTAGCGGGGGAAACTACGAGCAGTACTTC. This encodes CASSRSGGNYEQYF. The J gene is TRBJ2-7, the V gene TRBV7-8; 9 bases match TRBD2. The ends lost 5 bases at V and 3 bases at J; junction bases unmatched: 5. CDR1 and CDR2 (germline): SGHVS, FQNEAQ. The CDR3 has 14 residues.

The chain uses TRBV5-1 and TRBJ2-1; TRBD1 aligns across 7 bases. Germline V CDR1 and CDR2: SGHRS, YFSETQ. CDR3 length: 14 amino acids. J lost 1 base, V lost 5 bases, and 3 bases had no gene match. CDR3 in amino acids: CASSRGQSYNEQFF. DNA of the CDR3: TGCGCCAGCAGTAGGGGACAGTCCTACAATGAGCAGTTCTTC.

Of note for this clone: Its ends do not fully match the called genes, so a read error is possible. This rearrangement joins TRBV5-4 to TRBJ1-3, with 9 bases matching TRBD1. CDR1 is SGHNT and CDR2 is YYREEE in the germline V gene (reference sequence). The CDR3 contains 16 residues. The CDR3 sequence: CASSSQGALAGSTIYF. As DNA, the CDR3 is TGTGCCAGCAGCTCACAGGGGGCGCTTGCTGGAAGCACCATATATTTT.

V usage is TRBV19 and J usage is TRBJ1-4, with 9 bases matching TRBD1. The V gene's germline CDR1 is LNHDA and CDR2 SQIVND (reference sequence). This CDR3 region has 14 residues. V dropped 5 bases and J dropped 8; count of bases not matched to a gene: 6. In nucleotides, the CDR3 is TGTGCCAGTAGTCTGGACAGGGGCTCCGAAAAACTGTTTTTT. Translation gives CASSLDRGSEKLFF.